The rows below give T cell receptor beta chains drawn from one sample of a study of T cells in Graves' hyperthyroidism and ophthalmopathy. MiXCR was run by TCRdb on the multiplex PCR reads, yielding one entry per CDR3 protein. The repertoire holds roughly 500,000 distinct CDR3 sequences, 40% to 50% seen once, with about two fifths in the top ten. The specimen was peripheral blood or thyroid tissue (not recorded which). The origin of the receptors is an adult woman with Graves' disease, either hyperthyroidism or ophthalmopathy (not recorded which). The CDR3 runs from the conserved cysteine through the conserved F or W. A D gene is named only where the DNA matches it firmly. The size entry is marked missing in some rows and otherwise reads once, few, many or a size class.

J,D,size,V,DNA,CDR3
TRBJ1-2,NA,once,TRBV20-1,TGCAGTGCTACCAGGGCGGTAAGGAGTGGCTACACCTTC,CSATRAVRSGYTF
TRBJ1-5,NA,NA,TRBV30,TGTGCCTGGAGTAAAGACACACTCAATCAGCCCCAGCATTTT,CAWSKDTLNQPQHF
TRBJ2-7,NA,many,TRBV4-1,TGCGCCAGCAGCCAATCGGACAGCCCATCCTACGAGCAGTACTTC,CASSQSDSPSYEQYF
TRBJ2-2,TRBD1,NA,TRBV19,TGTGCCAGTAGTAGGGACAGAGGTCCTTACCTCGGGCTGTTTTTT,CASSRDRGPYLGLFF
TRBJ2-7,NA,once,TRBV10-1,TGCGCCAGCAGGCAGTACGAGCAGTACTTC,CASRQYEQYF
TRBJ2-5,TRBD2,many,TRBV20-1,TGCAGTGCTAGAGGGGGACTAGCGGGAGTTGAGACCCAGTACTTC,CSARGGLAGVETQYF
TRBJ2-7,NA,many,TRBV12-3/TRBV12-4,TGTGCCAGCACTTCGACCAGCGTCACGGGCGAGCAGTACTTC,CASTSTSVTGEQYF
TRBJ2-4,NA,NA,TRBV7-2,TGTGCCAGCAGCCCAGACGGCAACCTAGCCAAAAACATTCAGTACTTC,CASSPDGNLAKNIQYF
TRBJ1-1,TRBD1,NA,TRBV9,TGTGCCAGCAGCGTAGATCCGGGGACAGTTAACACTGAAGCTTTCTTT,CASSVDPGTVNTEAFF
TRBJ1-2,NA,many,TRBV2,TGTGCCAGCAGTCCCAAGCGGGAGTTCGGCTACACCTTC,CASSPKREFGYTF
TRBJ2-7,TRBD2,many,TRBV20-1,TGCAGTGCTAGAGCCATGGTAGCGGGGTACGAGCAGTACTTC,CSARAMVAGYEQYF
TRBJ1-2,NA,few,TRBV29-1,TGCAGCGTCCCTACCCCAGGAGATGGGGGCTACACCTTC,CSVPTPGDGGYTF
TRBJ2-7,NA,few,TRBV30,TGTGCCTGGAGTGTAAAGGCGGGCGAGCAGTACTTC,CAWSVKAGEQYF
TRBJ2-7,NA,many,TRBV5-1,TGCGCCAGCAGCTTGGCCAGGGTCGATACCTACGAGCAGTACTTC,CASSLARVDTYEQYF
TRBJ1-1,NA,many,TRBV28,TGTGCCAGCAGCCTCTACACCGAACAAGCTTTCTTT,CASSLYTEQAFF
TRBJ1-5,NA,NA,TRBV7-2,TGTGCCAGCAGCTTAACCCCGGGTGTGGAGACCCAGCATTTT,CASSLTPGVETQHF
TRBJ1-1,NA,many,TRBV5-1,TGCGCCAGCAGCTTCGACGGGATGAACACTGAAGCTTTCTTT,CASSFDGMNTEAFF
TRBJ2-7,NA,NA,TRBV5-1,TGTGCCAGCAGCTTAGGCGGGGATCACGAGCAGTACTTC,CASSLGGDHEQYF
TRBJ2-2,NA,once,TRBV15,TGTGCCACCAGCAGAGTGGGGGAGGGGGCCGTATGGACCGGGGAGCTGTTTTTT,CATSRVGEGAVWTGELFF
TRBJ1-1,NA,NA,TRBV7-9,TGCGCCAGCAGCCAAGGACCGGGCTGGAACACTGAAGCTTTCTTT,CASSQGPGWNTEAFF
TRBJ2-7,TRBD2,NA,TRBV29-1,TGCAGCGTTGTAGGCGGGAGCCTTTACGAGCAGTACTTC,CSVVGGSLYEQYF
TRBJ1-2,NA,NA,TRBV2,TGTGCCAGCGTTGGAGTGAGAGGCGATGGCTACACCTTC,CASVGVRGDGYTF
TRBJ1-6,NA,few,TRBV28,TGTGCCAGCAGCCTAGACCAGGGCCTCAATTCACCCCTCCACTTT,CASSLDQGLNSPLHF
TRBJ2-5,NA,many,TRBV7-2,TGTGCCAGCAGCTTAGGGGGAGGAGAGACCCAGTACTTC,CASSLGGGETQYF
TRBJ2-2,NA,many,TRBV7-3,TGTGCCAGCAGCGCGGGACAGACAAACACCGGGGAGCTGTTTTTT,CASSAGQTNTGELFF
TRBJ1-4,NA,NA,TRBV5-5,TGTGCCAGCAGCCAAGCAGGGTCCTCTAATGAAAAACTGTTTTTT,CASSQAGSSNEKLFF
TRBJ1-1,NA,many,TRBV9,TGTGCCAGCAGCGTAGTCTTGCGAGGGGTAACTGAAGCTTTCTTT,CASSVVLRGVTEAFF
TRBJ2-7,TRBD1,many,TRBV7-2,TGTGCCAGCAGCTCCTCTTCCGGGACAGACTACGAGCAGTACTTC,CASSSSSGTDYEQYF
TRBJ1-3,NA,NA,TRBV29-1,TGCAGCTTGGGATCCTCGGGCTCGGGAAACACCATATATTTT,CSLGSSGSGNTIYF
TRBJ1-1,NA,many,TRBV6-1,TGTGCCAGCCGTAACAAACTGAACACTGAAGCTTTCTTT,CASRNKLNTEAFF
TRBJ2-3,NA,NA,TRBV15,TGTGCCACCAGCGGAGATAGACTCAATACGCAGTATTTT,CATSGDRLNTQYF
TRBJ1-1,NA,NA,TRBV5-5,TGTGCCAGCAGCTTGAGCGGGCAGAACACTGAAGCTTTCTTT,CASSLSGQNTEAFF
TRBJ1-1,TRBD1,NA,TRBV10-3,TGTGCCATCAGTGAAGCAGGGACAGGGAACACTGAAGCTTTCTTT,CAISEAGTGNTEAFF
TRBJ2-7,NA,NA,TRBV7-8,TGTGCCAGCAGCTTAGATGCAGGGGGGTACTACGAGCAGTACTTC,CASSLDAGGYYEQYF
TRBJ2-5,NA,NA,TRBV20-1,TGCAGTGCTAGAGATAGGCCGGAGCGCCAAGAGACCCAGTACTTC,CSARDRPERQETQYF
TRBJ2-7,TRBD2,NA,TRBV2,TGTGCCAGCAGCCTCAGCGGGAGGGTCTCCTACGAGCAGTACTTC,CASSLSGRVSYEQYF